The 9 T cell receptor beta chains below were found in one sample sequenced in a study of a mutant IDH1 vaccine in newly diagnosed glioma. The protocol was immunoSEQ multiplex PCR, while the TCRdb copy is restricted to in-frame clones and leaves out a portion. Of more than 40,000 clones listed, about 88% are singletons. Noted time point: week 35, safety follow-up. Each dose of the vaccine consisted of 300 ug of mutant IDH1 20-mer peptide, with topical imiquimod. These TCRs' antigens remain unknown. This specimen consisted of PBMCs, obtained from a glioma patient whose treatment included an IDH1 peptide vaccine. The receptors were gathered from a woman in her 40s with glioma.

The chain is built from TRBV6-6 and TRBJ1-4; D is undetermined. The ends were cut back, 7 bases at V and 8 bases at J, with 14 bases in the middle. Germline CDR1 MNHNY, CDR2 SVGAGI (reference sequence). The CDR3 contains 13 residues. This CDR3 is CASISVEGEKLFF. The CDR3 nucleotides read TGTGCCAGCATCTCAGTAGAGGGAGAAAAACTGTTTTTT.

V usage is TRBV5-1 and J usage is TRBJ2-6, with D perhaps TRBD2 (6 bases). Germline assignment: CDR1 SGHRS and CDR2 YFSETQ. V dropped 2 bases and J dropped 0 bases, with 6 bases sitting between them. The CDR3 loop spans 15 amino acids. The CDR3: CASSFGSSGANVLTF. The CDR3 nucleotides read TGCGCCAGCAGCTTCGGGAGCTCTGGGGCCAACGTCCTGACTTTC.

The chain uses TRBV28 and TRBJ2-7, with TRBD1 matching over 7 bases. Germline assignment: CDR1 MDHEN and CDR2 SYDVKM. Germline trimming cut 6 bases from V and 6 bases from J; bases unmatched to any gene: 2. The CDR3 sequence is 11 residues long. CDR3 nucleotide sequence: TGTGCCAGCAGGACAGGGCCCGAGCAGTACTTC. It specifies CASRTGPEQYF.

This chain links TRBV5-5 with TRBJ2-7; 9 nucleotides line up with TRBD2. Unmatched junction bases numbered 8, after V lost 4 bases and J lost 3 bases. The CDR3 extends over 15 amino acids. The germline V gene has CDR1 SGHKS and CDR2 YYEKEE (reference sequence). DNA for the CDR3: TGTGCCAGCAGCCGGCTAGCGGGGAAAAACTACGAGCAGTACTTC. Protein sequence: CASSRLAGKNYEQYF.

This clone appeared a few times. The chain combines TRBV6-5 with TRBJ1-1; D gene uncertain. V was pared by 8 bases and J by 4 bases, with 20 bases between. The CDR3 contains 15 residues. CDR1 and CDR2 from the germline V gene are MNHEY and SVGAGI. CDR3 DNA: TGTGCCAGCCAGTCAGTGTCTTCCTTGGGCACTGAAGCTTTCTTT. It specifies CASQSVSSLGTEAFF.

V is TRBV7-3 and J is TRBJ2-2; D uncertain. The CDR3 has 13 amino acids. V lost 1 base to trimming and J lost 8 bases, with 8 bases between them. From germline, CDR1 is SGHTA and CDR2 FQGTGA. As DNA, the CDR3 is TGTGCCAGCAGCTTAATGCCAGTAGGGGAGCTGTTTTTT. The encoded protein is CASSLMPVGELFF.

The chain is built from TRBV9 and TRBJ1-2; TRBD1 might be the D (6 bases). Germline values: CDR1 SGDLS, CDR2 YYNGEE. The CDR3 runs 18 residues. V was trimmed by 4 bases and J by 2 bases, leaving 24 bases between them. The CDR3, as DNA: TGTGCCAGCAGCCCCCAGGCAGGGGCGATAGTGGGGAACTATGGCTACACCTTC. Residues: CASSPQAGAIVGNYGYTF.

The CDR3 nucleotides are TGTGCCAGCAGTGAATCGGCCTACGAGCAGTACTTC. As protein: CASSESAYEQYF. V is TRBV2 and J is TRBJ2-7, with unresolved D. Per germline, CDR1 SNHLY and CDR2 FYNNEI. V lost 2 bases, J lost 2 bases, and 4 bases lay in between. CDR3 length: 12 residues.

The chain uses TRBV2 and TRBJ1-3, with TRBD1 identical over 10 bases. The length of the CDR3 is 15 residues. Germline V lookup: CDR1 SNHLY, CDR2 FYNNEI. V dropped 9 bases and J dropped 3; count of bases not matched to a gene: 8. CDR3 DNA: TGTGCCAGTAGGAGACAGGGGGCAAGTGGAAACACCATATATTTT. As protein: CASRRQGASGNTIYF.